This T cell receptor beta chain derives from a study of blood T cell repertoires in COVID-19 (dated by TCRdb to 2018 to 2020). Concerning the study at large: Samples covering the acute and convalescent phases of COVID-19 were provided by collaborators in the United States, Italy and Spain. The material from the prospective study consisted of cDNA or gDNA derived from T cells, B-cell-depleted T cells, or PBMCs. Deeply sampled blood TCRbeta repertoires from subjects exposed to, actively infected with, or recovered from COVID-19 were included in the dataset. The repertoires were made available in a free public database intended to serve as a resource for research on the immune response to SARS-CoV-2. The samples were drawn from two sources: the first 160 participants of the ongoing ImmuneRACE study, and 1,000 to 1,500 subjects contributed by 6 global collaborators. The sample metadata nearly always contained a de-identified subject ID, COVID-19 status, age in years and sex. Where available, HLA class I and class II types were taken from metadata supplied by the sample provider and were not determined by assay-based typing. Overall study outcomes, separate from this receptor: The amount of clinical and demographic metadata varied by source and participant and was provided uncurated.

TCRbeta CDR3 regions were amplified from genomic DNA using the immunoSEQ Assay, a bias-controlled multiplex PCR. Concerning the study's data processing: The number of nucleated cells in each sample was estimated by amplification of reference gene primers within the assay. To quantify the absolute abundance of each unique TCRbeta CDR3 rearrangement, sequence reads were collapsed and filtered. For each sample, productive Simpson clonality was calculated by taking the square root of Simpson's diversity index across productive rearrangements. Not all clones reach the TCRdb copy of this immuneACCESS table, which keeps in-frame sequences only. Checked studies attribute under half of the gap to unresolved V genes and leave the rest unexplained. Clone size and V and J calls were adopted from that table, with D and trimming inferred from the DNA. The sample has about 200,000 clones on record, around 83% of them singletons. 4.5% to 5% of the sample goes to the ten largest clones.

Each collaborating institution followed its own protocols to collect whole blood in K2EDTA tubes. For TCRbeta analysis, collaborators shipped samples in one of three forms: frozen whole blood, isolated PBMCs, or DNA extracted from either of those sample types. To note about this clone: Which antigen it targets is not known. Base qualities are not recorded, but no much larger clone differs from it by a single base.

Sequences were obtained from peripheral blood. The clonotype was recovered from a woman aged 80 or over with acute or convalescent COVID-19.

Here is the DNA: TGTGCCAGCAGCGTAGCTCTGAGGGAACCGGAAAACACCATATATTTT. Its product reads: CASSVALREPENTIYF. The chain is made from TRBV9 and TRBJ1-3; too little of a D gene remains to name it. Trimming takes 0 bases from V and 6 bases from J, and the germline ends sit 16 bases apart. From the cysteine through the phenylalanine, the CDR3 covers 16 amino acids. Only the CDR3 part of the read is kept: 48 bases, read in frame from the first base. CDR1 and CDR2 are drawn from the germline V gene: SGDLS, YYNGEE.